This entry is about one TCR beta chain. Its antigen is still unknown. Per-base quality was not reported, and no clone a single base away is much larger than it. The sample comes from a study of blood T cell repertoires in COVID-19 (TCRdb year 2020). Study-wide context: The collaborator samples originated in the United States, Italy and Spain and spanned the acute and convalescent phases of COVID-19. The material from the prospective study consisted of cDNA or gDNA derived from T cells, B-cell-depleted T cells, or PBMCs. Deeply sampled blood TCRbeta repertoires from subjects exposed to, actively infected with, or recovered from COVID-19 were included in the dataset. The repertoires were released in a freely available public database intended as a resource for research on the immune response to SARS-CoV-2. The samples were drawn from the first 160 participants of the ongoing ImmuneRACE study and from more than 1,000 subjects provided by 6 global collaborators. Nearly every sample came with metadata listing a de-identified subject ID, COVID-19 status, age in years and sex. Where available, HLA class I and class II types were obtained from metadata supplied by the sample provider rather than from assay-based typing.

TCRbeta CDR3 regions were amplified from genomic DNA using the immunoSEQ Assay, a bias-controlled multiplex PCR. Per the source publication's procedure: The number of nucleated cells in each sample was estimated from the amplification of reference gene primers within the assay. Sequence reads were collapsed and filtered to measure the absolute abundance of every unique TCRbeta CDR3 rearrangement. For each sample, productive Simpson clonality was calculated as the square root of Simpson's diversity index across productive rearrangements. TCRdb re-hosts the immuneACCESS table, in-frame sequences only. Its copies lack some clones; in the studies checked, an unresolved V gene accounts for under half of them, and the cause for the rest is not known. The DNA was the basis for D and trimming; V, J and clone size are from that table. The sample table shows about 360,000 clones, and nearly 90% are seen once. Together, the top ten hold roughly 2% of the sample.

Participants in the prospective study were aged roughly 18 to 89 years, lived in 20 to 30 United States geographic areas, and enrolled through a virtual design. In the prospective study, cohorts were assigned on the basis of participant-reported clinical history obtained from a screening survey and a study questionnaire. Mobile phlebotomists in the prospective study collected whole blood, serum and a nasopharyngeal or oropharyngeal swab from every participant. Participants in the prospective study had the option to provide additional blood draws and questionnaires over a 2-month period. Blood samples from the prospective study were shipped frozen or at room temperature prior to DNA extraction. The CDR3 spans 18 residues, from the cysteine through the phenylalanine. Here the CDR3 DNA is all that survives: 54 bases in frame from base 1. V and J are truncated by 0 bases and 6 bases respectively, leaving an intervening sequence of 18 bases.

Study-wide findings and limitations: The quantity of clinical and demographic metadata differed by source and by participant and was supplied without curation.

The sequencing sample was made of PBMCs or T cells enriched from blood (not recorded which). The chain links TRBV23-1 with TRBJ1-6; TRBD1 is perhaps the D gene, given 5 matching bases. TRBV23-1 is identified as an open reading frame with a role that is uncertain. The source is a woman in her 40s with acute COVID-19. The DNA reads TGCGCCAGCAGTCAATCTTGGGACTCCCCTAATCCTAATTCACCCCTCCACTTT. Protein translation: CASSQSWDSPNPNSPLHF.